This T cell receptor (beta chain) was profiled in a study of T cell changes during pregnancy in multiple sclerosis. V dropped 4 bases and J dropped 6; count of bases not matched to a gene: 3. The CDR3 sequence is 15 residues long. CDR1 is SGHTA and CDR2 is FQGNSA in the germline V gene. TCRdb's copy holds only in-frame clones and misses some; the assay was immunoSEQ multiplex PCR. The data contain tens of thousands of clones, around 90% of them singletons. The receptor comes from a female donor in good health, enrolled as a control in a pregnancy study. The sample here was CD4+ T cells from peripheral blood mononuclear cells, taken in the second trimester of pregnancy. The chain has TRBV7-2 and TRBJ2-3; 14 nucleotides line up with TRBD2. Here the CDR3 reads CASSWGTSGSDTQYF. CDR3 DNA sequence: TGTGCCAGCAGCTGGGGGACTAGCGGGAGCGATACGCAGTATTTT.